The clone carrying this T cell receptor beta chain was detected only a few times. This specimen comes from a study of Ad26.COV2.S vaccination and SARS-CoV-2 variants. Data came from immunoSEQ multiplex PCR; TCRdb stores just in-frame clones and leaves some out. The sample carries around 350,000 clones, around 92% recorded once. Germline CDR1 MNHNS, CDR2 SASEGT. The V end lost 2 bases, the J end lost 2 bases, and 13 bases lay between the germline ends. This CDR3 has 15 amino acids. This TCR was sampled from a human donor who had recovered from COVID-19. This material consisted of peripheral blood, taken after recovery from COVID-19. The chain uses TRBV6-1 and TRBJ2-7; D may be TRBD1 or TRBD2 (6 bases each). CDR3 DNA sequence: TGTGCCAGCAGTGAACAGGCAGGGGAGGCCTACGAGCAGTACTTC. Its translation: CASSEQAGEAYEQYF.